This T cell receptor (beta chain) was found in a study of beta chain features in type 1 diabetes. Isolated RNA was reverse transcribed in full, so expressed TCRB transcripts were sequenced. The repertoire was sequenced with immunoSEQ multiplex PCR; TCRdb's copy has only in-frame clones and lacks some. There are 95,000 to 150,000 clones in the sample; over 15% occur only once, and 2% to 2.5% lies in the top ten. Study-level results: Type 1 diabetes patients had moderately but significantly shorter TCRB CDR3s in all four CD4+ subsets.

In its sample, this clone was seen a few times. As yet, its antigen is unknown. Germline V CDR1 and CDR2: LNHDA, SQIVND (reference sequence). This CDR3 has 13 residues. V lost 3 bases, J lost 3 bases, and 8 bases lay in between. This clonotype was sampled from a man aged 30 to 45 with type 1 diabetes. The specimen was central memory CD4+ T cells from blood. The genes are TRBV19 and TRBJ1-2; D not certain. CDR3 nucleotide sequence: TGTGCCAGTAGTATGGGTGTCTACTATGGCTACACCTTC. This codes for CASSMGVYYGYTF.